What follows describes a single TCR beta chain. This clone was found once. The specificity of this receptor is unknown. One base away there is no much larger clone; base qualities are not given. The data belong to a study of long-term antiretroviral therapy in people with HIV (dated by TCRdb to the early 2020s). Concerning the study at large: Collection of the earliest samples took place about a decade ahead of the 2015 WHO recommendation for immediate ART, at a time when ART was typically delayed until CD4 counts fell. No cross-contamination during QIAcube processing turned up in test extractions that ran a monoclonal T-cell line alongside some 34 polyclonal samples. A retrospective serial study tested whether changes in peripheral blood TRB repertoire composition and diversity were associated with ART initiation and durable HIV suppression. Among the 30 or so participants with HIV, around ten were female. The cohort contributed roughly 190 cryopreserved PBMC samples from around 33 adults with confirmed HIV infection, collected serially over a mean of 6 years (range 1-12).

Inclusion was restricted to participants for whom at least one PBMC sample before ART initiation and at least two post-ART samples were available. Every participant with HIV received treatment in the United States of America. Before DNA extraction, cryopreserved samples containing about 0.95-10 million PBMC were thawed and washed. At the time of the earliest PBMC sample, participants with HIV were aged between roughly 20 and 54 years. PBMC samples from each participant spanned 1-4 timepoints before ART initiation and 2-8 timepoints after ART initiation, with a median of 7 samples. For every participant, serial HIV viral load, CD4+ T-cell count, ART history and demographic data were obtained. Using a Qiagen kit on a QIAcube, genomic DNA was extracted from unsorted PBMC, with samples processed in batches of 12. The CDR1 and CDR2 encoded by the germline V gene are SNHLY and FYNNEI. The CDR3 contains 12 residues, cysteine and phenylalanine counted. CDR3 DNA is the only sequence kept; it has 36 bases, read in frame from the first base. V and J are truncated by 2 bases and 1 base respectively, leaving an intervening sequence of 2 bases.

Findings and caveats that apply to the study as a whole: Because pre-ART samples had limited cell numbers, profiling was done on unsorted PBMC rather than on sorted CD4+ and CD8+ T cells. Because PBMC availability was limited, only the TCR beta chain was sequenced, with no alpha chain pairing. No data were available on ART adherence, viral resistance or therapy changes, limiting inferences about post-ART repertoire changes. CDR3 length ranges in HIV repertoires were narrower than in controls, and network structure suggested an antigen-experienced repertoire with only a slight naive shift after ART. Expanded TRB clones identified before ART initiation dominated the repertoire across all time points, though the dominance fluctuated and decreased in many PLHIV after ART. A significant increase in TRB diversity was found to be associated with ART initiation, although TRB diversity was observed to remain significantly below that of transplant donor controls even after long-term ART. Samples dated from about 2004 to 2017, and the ART regimens used may be less effective than current ones.

The immunoSEQ hsTCRB v3.0 assay was used at survey level resolution for TRB variable region sequencing. The target sequencing depth for TRB was about 40,000-55,000 T-cell genomes per sample. An Illumina MiSeq with a v3 150-cycle kit was used to sequence the pooled TRB libraries. From the authors' description of their analysis: Analysis of repertoires was carried out in R inside a reproducible Nextflow workflow spanning QC, data transformation and analysis. LymphoSeq2, an R package for AIRR-Seq data exploration, was used to implement custom analyses. A handful of samples yielding fewer than 5000 total TRB sequences were excluded, leaving approximately 190 analyzed HIV repertoires. Among the 170 to 200 HIV repertoires that were kept, around 59 were collected before ART initiation and some 130 were collected after ART initiation. Repertoires were downsampled to 5000 TRB nucleotide sequences, and summary statistics were averaged over 100 downsampling iterations. TRB sequences were retained for analysis only if CDR3 regions of at least seven amino acids were present. Two measures captured diversity: a Shannon entropy-derived clonality score and the Gini coefficient. In the repertoire networks, any two of the top 5000 CDR3 amino acid sequences were connected whenever the two sequences differed by an edit distance of one. For TRB CDR3 amino acid sequences, antigen specificity groups and MHC restriction were predicted with GLIPH2. To flag known associations with CMV, EBV, HIV or tissue antigens, CDR3 amino acid sequences were compared against VDJdb and McPAS-TCR. Pre-ART, post-ART and control groups were compared with Wilcoxon signed-rank tests and Holm-Bonferroni correction. The immuneACCESS repertoire file appears here via TCRdb, limited to in-frame rearrangements. These files lack a portion of the clones; in checked studies, under half of the deficit traces to unresolved V genes, and the cause of the others is not known. The V and J calls and clone size are taken from that table; D and trimming were inferred from the DNA. In this sample the table shows 20,000 to 25,000 clones, 81% of which occur a single time. Less than 15% of the sample is in the top ten clones.

The sample was unsorted PBMCs, taken 0.1 years before starting antiretroviral therapy. The sequence joins TRBV2 to TRBJ2-5, with no D gene named confidently. This clonotype was sampled from a man in his forties with HIV. The nucleotide sequence is given as TGTGCCAGCAGTGAAAGCCAAGAGACCCAGTACTTC. Its product reads: CASSESQETQYF.